The 28 T cell receptor beta chains below all came from one sample that was sequenced in a study of post-analysis software for immune sequencing data. Study-level results: Controls had lower frequencies than patients of about 5 TRBV segments, which included TRBV5-6, TRBV5-1 and TRBV20-1.

The antigens these receptors bind are not known. Unique-molecular-identifier-tagged TCR beta cDNA libraries were used. TCRdb re-analysed the PCR reads in MiXCR, keeping a single row per CDR3 protein. The sample has some 260,000 distinct CDR3 sequences, roughly a third seen once. Input material: blood. Every receptor here comes from a girl aged 5 to 17 with multiple sclerosis.

This clonotype has a count of ten or more. V gene TRBV18 combines with J gene TRBJ2-5; D is ambiguous. V lost 8 bases, J lost 2 bases, and 6 bases lay in between. Looked up from germline, CDR1 is KGHSH and CDR2 is LQKENI. This CDR3 has 11 residues. CDR3 DNA: TGTGCCAGCAGCGCACAAGAGACCCAGTACTTC. This gives the protein CASSAQETQYF.

With respect to this clonotype: It may be a read error: a sequence one base away is much more abundant. This chain uses TRBV24-1 with TRBJ1-2, with 8 bases aligning to TRBD1. Per germline, CDR1 KGHDR and CDR2 SFDVKD. J was trimmed by 12 bases and V by 2 bases; bases with no gene match: 10. CDR3 length: 14 amino acids. In DNA form, the CDR3 reads TGTGCCACCAGTGATTGGGGACAGGATGTAGGCCACACCTTC. This sequence encodes CATSDWGQDVGHTF.

V is TRBV19 and J is TRBJ1-2; possible D gene TRBD1, 6 bases. Deletions cut 6 bases from V and 0 bases from J, with 11 bases between. The germline V gene encodes CDR1 LNHDA and CDR2 SQIVND (reference sequence). CDR3 length: 14 amino acids. CDR3 in DNA: TGTGCCAGTAGCTCGACAGGTTCTAACTATGGCTACACCTTC. Translating gives CASSSTGSNYGYTF.

To note about this clonotype: The junction does not match germline at one end; this may be a read error. This chain connects TRBV6-1 to TRBJ2-7, with 11 bases matching TRBD2. The CDR3 has 15 residues. Germline lookup yields CDR1 MNHNS and CDR2 SASEGT. The CDR3 DNA is TGTGCCAGCAGTGTGACTAGCGGGGCGAACATCGAGCGGTACTTC. This codes for CASSVTSGANIERYF.

This clonotype was detected ten times or more. V and J are TRBV29-1 and TRBJ1-5, with D tentatively TRBD1 (5 bases). The V and J ends lost 4 bases and 4 bases respectively, with 8 bases between them. Germline V gene data show CDR1 as SQVTM and CDR2 as ANQGSEA. The CDR3 extends over 12 amino acids. The CDR3: CSVARENQPQHF. CDR3 sequence (DNA): TGCAGCGTTGCCAGGGAAAATCAGCCCCAGCATTTT.

This clonotype was picked up many times. The chain employs TRBV4-1 and TRBJ2-1, with 10 bases identical to TRBD2. Trimming cost V 7 bases and J 4 bases; bases outside gene matches: 7. CDR1 is MGHRA, CDR2 YSYEKL, per germline. The CDR3 runs to 15 residues. CDR3 region: CASTPLAGVYNEQFF. CDR3 in DNA: TGCGCCAGCACTCCTCTAGCGGGAGTATACAATGAGCAGTTCTTC.

The chain joins TRBV5-1 to TRBJ2-3; 9 bases align to TRBD2. Trimming removed 4 bases from V and 6 bases from J; junction bases left unmatched: 18. This CDR3 contains 18 residues. The V gene's germline CDR1 is SGHRS and CDR2 YFSETQ. The CDR3 sequence: CASSRGTSRPSRGDTQYF. CDR3 bases: TGCGCCAGCAGCAGGGGGACTAGCAGGCCCTCGAGAGGGGATACGCAGTATTTT. Combining the CDR3 with reference TRBV5-1 and TRBJ2-3 gives the whole variable domain KAGVTQTPRYLIKTRGQQVTLSCSPISGHRSVSWYQQTPGQGLQFLFEYFSETQRNKGNFPGRFSGRQFSNSRSEMNVSTLELGDSALYLCASSRGTSRPSRGDTQYFGPGTRLTVL.

With regard to this clonotype: One end of the junction is discordant with germline, which a read error may explain. This sequence joins TRBV11-2 and TRBJ2-1; 9 bases line up with TRBD2. The CDR3 contains 12 residues. CDR1 SGHAT and CDR2 FQNNGV come from the germline V gene. The CDR3 region has the DNA TGTGCCTGCAGCCCACTAGCGGGTGAGCAGTTCTTC. Translation: CACSPLAGEQFF.

V and J are TRBV12-3 or TRBV12-4 and TRBJ2-3, with TRBD1 as a possible D gene (6 bases). The germline V and J ends were trimmed by 5 bases and 3 bases, with 15 bases remaining between them. This CDR3 region has 15 residues. For the CDR3, the DNA is TGTGCCAGCAGTCAACAGGGAGAGAGAACAGATACGCAGTATTTT. Translated: CASSQQGERTDTQYF.

Turning to this clonotype: A read error is possible here, since a much larger clone lies one base away. The rearrangement uses TRBV6-2 or TRBV6-3 and TRBJ2-1; D is uncertain. Germline assignment: CDR1 MNHEY and CDR2 SVGEGT. This CDR3 is built from 11 residues. Here the CDR3 reads CTSSLGHEQFF. DNA of the CDR3: TGTACCAGCAGTCTAGGACATGAGCAGTTCTTC.

The CDR3 DNA reads TGTGCCAGCAGTTCCTTTCGGGGGACAGGGTCTAATCAGCCCCAGCATTTT. Translated: CASSSFRGTGSNQPQHF. The chain uses TRBV28 and TRBJ1-5; the match to TRBD1 covers 9 bases. V gave up 4 bases and J gave up 4 bases; unmatched junction bases: 11. This CDR3 region has 17 residues. Looked up from germline, CDR1 is MDHEN and CDR2 is SYDVKM.

This clonotype appeared once. A much bigger clone sits one base away, suggesting this may be a read error. The chain is built from TRBV6-5 and TRBJ2-1; 8 nucleotides line up with TRBD2. This CDR3 is built from 15 residues. Losses at the gene ends were 6 bases for V and 6 bases for J; bases not matched to a gene: 10. Germline-derived CDR1 and CDR2 are MNHEY and SVGAGI. The CDR3 coding sequence is TGTGCCAGCAGCCCCAGCGGGAGTCAGGGCAATGAGCAGTTCTTC. This encodes CASSPSGSQGNEQFF.

The chain employs TRBV19 and TRBJ1-4, with TRBD1 identical over 8 bases. Per germline, CDR1 LNHDA and CDR2 SQIVND (reference sequence). There are 16 residues in the CDR3. V lost 6 bases to trimming and J lost 0 bases; unmatched junction nucleotides: 6. The CDR3 region has the DNA TGTGCCAGTAGCGACAGGGGTTTCGCAACTAATGAAAAACTGTTTTTT. Its protein is CASSDRGFATNEKLFF. The full variable domain, its missing parts supplied by reference TRBV19 and TRBJ1-4, is DGGITQSPKYLFRKEGQNVTLSCEQNLNHDAMYWYRQDPGQGLRLIYYSQIVNDFQKGDIAEGYSVSREKKESFPLTVTSAQKNPTAFYLCASSDRGFATNEKLFFGSGTQLSVL.

This clonotype was recorded many times. The chain joins TRBV5-1 to TRBJ2-3; 12 bases agree with TRBD2. Germline assignment: CDR1 SGHRS and CDR2 YFSETQ. V shed 4 bases and J 7 bases; nucleotides not matched to a gene: 10. The CDR3 totals 16 residues. The chain's CDR3 is CASSLDASGRGNTQYF. Written as DNA, the CDR3 is TGCGCCAGCAGCCTGGACGCTAGCGGGAGGGGGAATACGCAGTATTTT.

In regard to this clonotype: This sequence may be a read error, since a much larger clone differs from it by one base. The V gene is TRBV20-1, the J gene TRBJ1-1, with 9 bases aligning to TRBD1. The CDR3 has 16 residues. V was clipped by 6 bases and J by 2 bases; unmatched bases: 13. Germline CDR1 is DFQATT and CDR2 is SNEGSKA (reference sequence). This CDR3 is CSAPFLRTGENTEAFF. The CDR3 DNA follows: TGCAGTGCCCCGTTTTTGAGGACAGGGGAAAACACTGAAGCTTTCTTT.

Regarding this clonotype: This sequence may be a read error, since a much larger clone differs from it by one base. V usage is TRBV20-1 and J usage is TRBJ1-2, with 11 bases matching TRBD1. Germline V CDR1 and CDR2: DFQATT, SNEGSKA (reference sequence). CDR3 size: 16 residues. Unmatched junction bases numbered 11, after V lost 0 bases and J lost 8 bases. The CDR3 region has the DNA TGCAGTGCTAGAGATCGAGGACAGGGGGCTTCCTACGGCTACACCTTC. It translates to CSARDRGQGASYGYTF.

This clonotype was picked up many times. The rearrangement uses TRBV2 and TRBJ1-2; 8 nucleotides match TRBD1. CDR1 is SNHLY and CDR2 is FYNNEI in the germline V gene. CDR3 size: 12 residues. V dropped 7 bases and J dropped 8; count of bases not matched to a gene: 6. As DNA, the CDR3 is TGTGCCAGCATCGGACAGGGTTCGGGCTACACCTTC. Its protein product is CASIGQGSGYTF.

This clonotype was counted at least ten times. The chain recombines TRBV21-1 with TRBJ2-5; the tabulated D call, TRBD2, remains unverified against the DNA. TRBV21-1 counts as a pseudogene. CDR3 length: 18 amino acids. The CDR3 loop reads CASSKCGTSGVRQETQYF. CDR3 DNA: TGTGCCAGCAGCAAATGCGGGACTAGCGGAGTGCGGCAAGAGACCCAGTACTTC.

This clonotype was seen ten or more times. CDR3: CAIRNTDTQYF. Here the CDR3 DNA reads TGTGCCATCAGGAACACAGATACGCAGTATTTT. The gene calls are TRBV10-3 and TRBJ2-3; D ambiguous. Trimming took off 6 bases at V and 2 bases at J, with 3 bases between the two ends. This CDR3 has 11 residues. Per germline, CDR1 ENHRY and CDR2 SYGVKD.

In the case of this clonotype: This sequence may be a read error, since a much larger clone differs from it by one base. The chain has TRBV2 and TRBJ2-3; D gene uncertain. The CDR3 is made up of 14 amino acids. CDR1 is SNHLY, CDR2 FYNNEI, per germline. Deletions cut 6 bases from V and 0 bases from J, with 10 bases between. The CDR3 DNA is TGTGCCAGCAGGATGTCGGACAGCACAGATACGCAGTATTTT. Amino acid sequence: CASRMSDSTDTQYF.

This clonotype was seen a single time. The CDR3 DNA reads TGTGCCAGCAGCCGAGCTAGCGGGAAGAGCACAGATACGCAGTATTTT. It yields the protein CASSRASGKSTDTQYF. The chain couples TRBV4-2 to TRBJ2-3; TRBD2 aligns across 9 bases. There are 16 residues in the CDR3. CDR1 and CDR2 (germline): LGHNA, YNFKEQ. V trimming: 4 bases; J trimming: 0 bases; junction bases outside the gene matches: 5.

The chain employs TRBV4-2 and TRBJ1-2, with 7 bases lining up with TRBD1. The CDR3 loop spans 16 amino acids. CDR1 is LGHNA, CDR2 YNFKEQ, per germline. V gave up 2 bases and J gave up 3 bases; unmatched junction bases: 9. The CDR3 sequence is CASSQSKDRDYYGYTF. The CDR3 bases are TGTGCCAGCAGCCAATCAAAAGACAGGGACTACTATGGCTACACCTTC.

This clonotype was counted only a few times. The chain combines TRBV4-1 with TRBJ2-1; 9 nucleotides match TRBD1. This CDR3 comprises 17 residues. Trimming at V came to 4 bases and at J to 6 bases, leaving 13 bases not matched to a gene. Per germline, CDR1 MGHRA and CDR2 YSYEKL. The CDR3 region is CASSPGPGTGSGNEQFF. Here the CDR3 DNA reads TGCGCCAGCAGCCCGGGCCCCGGGACAGGGTCAGGCAATGAGCAGTTCTTC.

In its sample, this clonotype was seen many times. The V and J genes are TRBV12-3 or TRBV12-4 and TRBJ2-5, with D perhaps matching TRBD1 or TRBD2 (5 bases each). The CDR3 has 14 residues. The V gene lost 5 bases and the J gene lost 5 bases, with 15 bases spanning the gap. For the CDR3, the DNA is TGTGCCAGCAGTCCCGCCTGGGGCGGGGAGACCCAGTACTTC. Translating gives CASSPAWGGETQYF.

Points on this clonotype: A read error may explain this, as a much larger clone is one base away. This rearrangement joins TRBV7-9 to TRBJ1-1; 8 bases map to TRBD1. Trimming at V came to 8 bases and at J to 5 bases, leaving 4 bases not matched to a gene. Germline values: CDR1 SEHNR, CDR2 FQNEAQ (reference sequence). This CDR3 spans 12 amino acids. The CDR3 DNA follows: TGTGCCAGCTGTACAGGGGGGACTGAAGCTTTCTTT. This encodes CASCTGGTEAFF. The entire variable domain, with the rest obtained from reference TRBV7-9 and TRBJ1-1, is as follows: DTGVSQNPRHKITKRGQNVTFRCDPISEHNRLYWYRQTLGQGPEFLTYFQNEAQLEKSRLLSDRFSAERPKGSFSTLEIQRTEQGDSAMYLCASCTGGTEAFFGQGTRLTVV.

The table lists this clonotype with many counts. The gene calls are TRBV29-1 and TRBJ1-2, with a tentative D call TRBD1 (5 bases). CDR3 size: 11 residues. Germline assignment: CDR1 SQVTM and CDR2 ANQGSEA. In DNA, the CDR3 is TGCCTTACGGACACAGACTATGGCTACACCTTC. Protein: CLTDTDYGYTF.

This chain connects TRBV20-1 to TRBJ1-5, with D possibly TRBD1 on 6 matching bases. This CDR3 contains 15 residues. The V end was cut by 3 bases, the J end by 0 bases, with 12 bases between. Germline CDR1 reads DFQATT; CDR2 reads SNEGSKA (reference sequence). CDR3 amino acids: CSASRGGYSNQPQHF. For the CDR3, the DNA is TGCAGTGCTAGCAGAGGGGGTTATAGCAATCAGCCCCAGCATTTT.

V gene TRBV20-1 combines with J gene TRBJ2-1; no clear D gene. The CDR3 is made up of 12 amino acids. V was cut by 0 bases and J by 4 bases, with 4 bases left in between. Germline V gives CDR1 DFQATT, CDR2 SNEGSKA (reference sequence). The CDR3 nucleotides read TGCAGTGCTAGAGATCAATACAATGAGCAGTTCTTC. Translated: CSARDQYNEQFF.